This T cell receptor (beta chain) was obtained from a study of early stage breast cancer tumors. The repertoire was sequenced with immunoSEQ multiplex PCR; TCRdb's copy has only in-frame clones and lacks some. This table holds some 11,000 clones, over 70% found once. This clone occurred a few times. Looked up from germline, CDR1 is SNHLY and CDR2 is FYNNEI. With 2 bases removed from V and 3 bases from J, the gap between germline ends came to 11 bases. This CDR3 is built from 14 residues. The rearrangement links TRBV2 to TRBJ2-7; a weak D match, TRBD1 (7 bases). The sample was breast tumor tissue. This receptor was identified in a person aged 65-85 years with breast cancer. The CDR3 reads CASSEQGGSYEQYF. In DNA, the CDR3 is TGTGCCAGCAGTGAACAGGGGGGCAGCTACGAGCAGTACTTC.